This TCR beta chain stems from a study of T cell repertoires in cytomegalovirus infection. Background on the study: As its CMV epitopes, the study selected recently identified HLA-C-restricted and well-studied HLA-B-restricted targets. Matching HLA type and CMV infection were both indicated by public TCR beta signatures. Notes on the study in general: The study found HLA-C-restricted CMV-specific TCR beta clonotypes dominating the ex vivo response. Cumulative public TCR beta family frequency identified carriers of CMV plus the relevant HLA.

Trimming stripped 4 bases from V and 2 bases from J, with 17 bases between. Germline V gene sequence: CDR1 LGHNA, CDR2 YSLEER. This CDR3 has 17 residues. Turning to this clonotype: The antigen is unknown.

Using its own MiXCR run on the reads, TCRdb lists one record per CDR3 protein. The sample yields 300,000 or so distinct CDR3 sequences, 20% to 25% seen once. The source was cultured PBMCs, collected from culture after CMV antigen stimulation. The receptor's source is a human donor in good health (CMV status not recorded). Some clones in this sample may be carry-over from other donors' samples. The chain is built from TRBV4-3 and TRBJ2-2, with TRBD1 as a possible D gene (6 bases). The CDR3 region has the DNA TGCGCCAGCAGCCTGGAAGCCGGGACAACAAACACCGGGGAGCTGTTTTTT. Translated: CASSLEAGTTNTGELFF.